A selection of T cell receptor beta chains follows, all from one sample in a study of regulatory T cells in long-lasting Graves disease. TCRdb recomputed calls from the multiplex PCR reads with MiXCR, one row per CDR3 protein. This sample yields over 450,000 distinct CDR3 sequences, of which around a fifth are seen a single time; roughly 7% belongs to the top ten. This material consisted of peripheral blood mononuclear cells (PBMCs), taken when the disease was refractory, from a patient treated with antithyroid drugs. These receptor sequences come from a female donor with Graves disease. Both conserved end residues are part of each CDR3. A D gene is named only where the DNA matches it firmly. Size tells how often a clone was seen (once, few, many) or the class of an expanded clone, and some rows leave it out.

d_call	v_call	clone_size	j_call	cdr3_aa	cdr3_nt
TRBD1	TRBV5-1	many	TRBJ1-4	CASSPTGTGREKLFF	TGCGCCAGCAGCCCGACTGGGACAGGGAGGGAAAAACTGTTTTTT
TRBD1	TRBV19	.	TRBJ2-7	CASSARIRGYEQYF	TGTGCCAGTAGTGCTCGGATCAGGGGGTACGAGCAGTACTTC
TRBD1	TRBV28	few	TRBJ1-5	CASSSHQGAQPQHF	TGTGCCAGCAGTTCCCATCAGGGGGCTCAGCCCCAGCATTTT
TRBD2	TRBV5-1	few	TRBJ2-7	CASSLAASGNYEQYF	TGCGCCAGCAGCTTGGCCGCTAGCGGGAACTACGAGCAGTACTTC
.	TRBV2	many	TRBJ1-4	CASSPGRLDEKLFF	TGTGCCAGCAGTCCAGGGAGGCTGGATGAAAAACTGTTTTTT
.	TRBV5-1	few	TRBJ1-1	CASSLGAGGWEAFF	TGCGCCAGCAGCTTGGGGGCAGGCGGATGGGAAGCTTTCTTT
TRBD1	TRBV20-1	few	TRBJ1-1	CSARGGQEAFF	TGCAGTGCTAGAGGGGGACAGGAAGCTTTCTTT
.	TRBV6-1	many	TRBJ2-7	CASSEAAYEQYF	TGTGCCAGCAGTGAAGCAGCCTACGAGCAGTACTTC
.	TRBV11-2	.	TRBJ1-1	CASSLDLPAKAFF	TGTGCCAGCAGCTTAGATCTACCAGCAAAGGCTTTCTTT
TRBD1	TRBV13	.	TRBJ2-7	CASSQKTGGHQYF	TGTGCCAGCAGCCAAAAAACAGGGGGCCACCAGTACTTC
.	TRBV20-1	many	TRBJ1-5	CSARGGGNQPQHF	TGCAGTGCCAGGGGAGGAGGCAATCAGCCCCAGCATTTT
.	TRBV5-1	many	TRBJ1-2	CASRSPGVNYGYTF	TGCGCCAGCAGGTCGCCGGGAGTCAACTATGGCTACACCTTC
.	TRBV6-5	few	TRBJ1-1	CASSYYVLENTEAFF	TGTGCCAGCAGTTACTATGTACTGGAGAACACTGAAGCTTTCTTT
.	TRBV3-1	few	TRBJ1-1	CASSQDNGSNTEAFF	TGTGCCAGCAGCCAAGATAACGGTTCGAACACTGAAGCTTTCTTT
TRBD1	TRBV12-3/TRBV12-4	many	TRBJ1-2	CASTLPGTGNNGYTF	TGTGCCAGCACCCTACCTGGGACAGGGAACAATGGCTACACCTTC
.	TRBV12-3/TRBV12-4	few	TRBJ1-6	CASSPQTFSPLHF	TGTGCCAGCAGTCCCCAGACTTTTTCACCCCTCCACTTT
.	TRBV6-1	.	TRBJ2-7	CASIYSSYEQYF	TGTGCCAGCATATACAGTTCCTACGAGCAGTACTTC
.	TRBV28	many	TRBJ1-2	CASSRGSHGYTF	TGTGCCAGCTCCAGGGGTTCCCATGGCTACACCTTC
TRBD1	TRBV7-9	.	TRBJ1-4	CASSRQGDNEKLFF	TGTGCCAGCAGTCGACAGGGCGATAATGAAAAACTGTTTTTT
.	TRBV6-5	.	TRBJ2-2	CASSYSPSDTGELFF	TGTGCCAGCAGTTACTCGCCTTCCGACACCGGGGAGCTGTTTTTT
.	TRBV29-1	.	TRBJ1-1	CSVEGGLNMNTEAFF	TGCAGCGTAGAAGGGGGACTTAATATGAACACTGAAGCTTTCTTT
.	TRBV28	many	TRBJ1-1	CASTLGGSEAFF	TGTGCCAGCACCCTAGGGGGGAGTGAAGCTTTCTTT
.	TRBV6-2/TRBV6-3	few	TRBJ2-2	CASSEDGVGYFTGELFF	TGTGCCAGCAGTGAAGATGGGGTGGGTTATTTCACCGGGGAGCTGTTTTTT
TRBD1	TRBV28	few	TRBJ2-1	CASSFPPRDRTAVYNEQFF	TGTGCCAGCAGTTTCCCCCCACGGGACAGGACAGCGGTCTACAATGAGCAGTTCTTC
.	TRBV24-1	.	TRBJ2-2	CATRGDTGELFF	TGTGCCACCAGAGGGGACACCGGGGAGCTGTTTTTT
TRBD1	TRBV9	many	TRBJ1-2	CASSTPTGWNGYTF	TGTGCCAGCAGCACTCCGACAGGGTGGAATGGCTACACCTTC
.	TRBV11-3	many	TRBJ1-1	CASSLFQNTEAFF	TGTGCCAGCAGCTTATTTCAGAACACTGAAGCTTTCTTT
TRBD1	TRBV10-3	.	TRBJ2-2	CAISESPGQGALAGELFF	TGTGCCATCAGTGAGTCCCCAGGACAGGGGGCTCTTGCCGGGGAGCTGTTTTTT